Each of the 28 T cell receptor beta chains below was sequenced from the same sample in a study of graft-versus-host responses after intestinal transplantation (dated by TCRdb to the early 2020s). The sample's time point, from its label and the paper: cells obtained before transplantation from donor or recipient. Libraries came from the immunoSEQ multiplex PCR assay. TCRdb's version of the immuneACCESS table is confined to in-frame rearrangements and falls short of the full clone set. An unresolved V gene accounts for under half of the shortfall where checked; the remainder is of unknown origin. For this sample the table gives about 41,000 clones, of which roughly 95% were detected only once. The ten most abundant clones make up roughly 0.58% of the sample. Their antigen targets remain unknown. Sequenced material: unstimulated CD8+ T cells sorted from spleen or lymph node cells, taken before transplant. Receptors were obtained from a human donor who was the organ donor for an intestinal transplant.

This clone has just a few counts. The chain combines TRBV6-5 with TRBJ1-1; weak D call: TRBD1 (6 bases). The CDR3 runs 13 residues. Germline CDR1 is MNHEY and CDR2 is SVGAGI. V lost 0 bases and J lost 4, with 6 bases in between. CDR3 protein: CASSYSGGTEAFF. The CDR3 nucleotides read TGTGCCAGCAGTTACTCAGGGGGCACTGAAGCTTTCTTT.

This chain uses TRBV9 with TRBJ2-1; 15 nucleotides line up with TRBD2. The CDR3 is 19 residues long. Trimming cost V 3 bases and J 3 bases; bases outside gene matches: 10. Germline-derived CDR1 and CDR2 are SGDLS and YYNGEE. The CDR3 is CASSGIGLAGGRSYNEQFF. The CDR3 bases are TGTGCCAGCAGCGGGATCGGACTAGCGGGGGGGCGTAGCTACAATGAGCAGTTCTTC.

This clone was counted once. The chain joins TRBV27 to TRBJ1-5; weak D call: TRBD1 (6 bases). Germline V gene data show CDR1 as MNHEY and CDR2 as SMNVEV (reference sequence). The CDR3 consists of 15 residues. V lost 2 bases and J 0 bases, leaving 8 bases between the germline ends. The CDR3 DNA reads TGTGCCAGCAGTTTAGGACAGTTTAGCAATCAGCCCCAGCATTTT. It codes for CASSLGQFSNQPQHF.

The CDR3 nucleotides read TGTGCCAGCAGCCAAGCCCCCGACAGGGGGTACGGCAATCAGCCCCAGCATTTT. This gives the protein CASSQAPDRGYGNQPQHF. The V call is TRBV4-2, the J call TRBJ1-5; TRBD1 matches at 9 bases. This CDR3 is 18 amino acids long. Trimming removed 1 base from V and 2 bases from J; junction bases left unmatched: 9. Per germline, CDR1 LGHNA and CDR2 YNFKEQ.

As DNA, the CDR3 is TGTGCCAGCAGCTTAGTTGGGGAGGTGGTTAACACCGGGGAGCTGTTTTTT. Translated, it gives CASSLVGEVVNTGELFF. The rearrangement links TRBV7-8 to TRBJ2-2, with TRBD2 as a possible D gene (6 bases). V was trimmed by 1 base and J by 2 bases, leaving 14 bases between them. Germline CDR1 reads SGHVS; CDR2 reads FQNEAQ. The CDR3 contains 17 residues. The full variable domain, its missing parts supplied by reference TRBV7-8 and TRBJ2-2, is GAGVSQSPRYKVAKRGQDVALRCDPISGHVSLFWYQQALGQGPEFLTYFQNEAQLDKSGLPSDRFFAERPEGSVSTLKIQRTQQEDSAVYLCASSLVGEVVNTGELFFGEGSRLTVL.

The gene calls are TRBV9 and TRBJ1-1; 7 nucleotides line up with TRBD1. J lost 2 bases, V lost 7 bases, and 5 bases had no gene match. The CDR3 spans 13 residues. The germline V gene has CDR1 SGDLS and CDR2 YYNGEE. This chain's CDR3 is CASSRGLNTEAFF. DNA for the CDR3: TGTGCCAGCTCGAGGGGGCTTAACACTGAAGCTTTCTTT.

With regard to this clone: A read error may account for a junction end that differs from germline. The CDR3 sequence: CASSQEYYRGSEQYF. The CDR3 DNA follows: TGTGCCAGCAGCCAAGAATACTACAGGGGATCCGAGCAGTACTTC. V and J are TRBV4-1 and TRBJ2-7; 7 bases agree with TRBD1. Germline CDR1 reads MGHRA; CDR2 reads YSYEKL. There are 15 residues in the CDR3.

The gene calls are TRBV6-5 and TRBJ1-5; D remains unclear. From germline, CDR1 is MNHEY and CDR2 SVGAGI. Trimming cost V 2 bases and J 0 bases, with 5 bases left between them. CDR3 size: 14 residues. CDR3 coding DNA: TGTGCCAGCAGTTACAGGTATAGCAATCAGCCCCAGCATTTT. It translates to CASSYRYSNQPQHF.

This chain links TRBV9 with TRBJ2-7; 10 nucleotides agree with TRBD2. J was trimmed by 4 bases and V by 3 bases; bases with no gene match: 7. The CDR3 consists of 15 residues. Germline assignment: CDR1 SGDLS and CDR2 YYNGEE. The CDR3 nucleotides read TGTGCCAGCAGCGCTTCAGCGGGGGGGACTTACGAGCAGTACTTC. Residues: CASSASAGGTYEQYF.

The rearrangement links TRBV4-1 to TRBJ2-3; D not resolved. V shed 4 bases and J shed 1 base, with 9 bases lying between them. CDR1 and CDR2 (germline): MGHRA, YSYEKL. The CDR3 runs to 14 residues. CDR3 loop: CASSRGPGTDTQYF. The CDR3 region has the DNA TGCGCCAGCAGCCGAGGACCCGGCACAGATACGCAGTATTTT.

V usage is TRBV5-6 and J usage is TRBJ1-6; D unresolved. Per germline, CDR1 SGHDT and CDR2 YYEEEE. This CDR3 has 16 amino acids. V lost 4 bases and J 7 bases, leaving 18 bases between the germline ends. CDR3 loop: CASSPYLRGTNSPLHF. In DNA form, the CDR3 reads TGTGCCAGCAGCCCCTACCTCCGGGGAACAAATTCACCCCTCCACTTT.

This chain uses TRBV4-3 with TRBJ2-5; 9 positions match TRBD2. The germline V gene encodes CDR1 LGHNA and CDR2 YSLEER. This CDR3 comprises 18 residues. With 0 bases clipped from V and 0 bases from J, the junction kept 8 bases outside the gene matches. CDR3 nucleotides: TGCGCCAGCAGCCAAGAAGGGAGCGGGGGGCCTTACCAAGAGACCCAGTACTTC. Its protein is CASSQEGSGGPYQETQYF.

This chain uses TRBV5-8 with TRBJ2-2; D gene unclear. V lost 2 bases and J 2 bases, leaving 16 bases between the germline ends. This CDR3 is built from 17 residues. Germline V CDR1 and CDR2: SGHTS, YDEGEE. CDR3 bases: TGTGCCAGCAGCTTATTATTCTCGCTCCAAAACACCGGGGAGCTGTTTTTT. Amino acids: CASSLLFSLQNTGELFF.

J is TRBJ1-6 and V is TRBV5-4, with TRBD1 matching 9 bases. The junction had 19 bases not matched to a gene; V was cut back by 4 bases and J by 8 bases. The CDR3 loop spans 19 amino acids. Germline-derived CDR1 and CDR2 are SGHNT and YYREEE (reference sequence). The CDR3 nucleotides read TGTGCCAGCAGCACCTACCTCGGGACAGGGAGGAAGAGGCATTCACCCCTCCACTTT. Its protein product is CASSTYLGTGRKRHSPLHF. Using reference TRBV5-4 and TRBJ1-6 for the parts outside the CDR3, the full variable domain is ETGVTQSPTHLIKTRGQQVTLRCSSQSGHNTVSWYQQALGQGPQFIFQYYREEENGRGNFPPRFSGLQFPNYSSELNVNALELDDSALYLCASSTYLGTGRKRHSPLHFGNGTRLTVT.

V gene TRBV20-1 combines with J gene TRBJ2-7; a possible D gene is TRBD2 (5 bases). This CDR3 contains 11 residues. Trimming pared 5 bases from V and 4 bases from J, leaving 9 bases between. Germline-derived CDR1 and CDR2 are DFQATT and SNEGSKA (reference sequence). The CDR3 protein is CSAESGYEQYF. DNA of the CDR3: TGCAGTGCTGAGTCGGGGTACGAGCAGTACTTC.

Details on this clone: The same CDR3 is also encoded by other DNA sequences in this sample. The gene calls are TRBV7-5 and TRBJ2-1. TRBV7-5 is listed as a pseudogene. The CDR3 spans 15 residues. The CDR3 reads CARRQRDRGFNEQFF. The CDR3 DNA reads as TGTGCCAGAAGACAGCGGGACAGAGGTTTCAATGAGCAGTTCTTC.

V gene TRBV27 combines with J gene TRBJ2-1; TRBD2 agrees at 8 bases. V lost 4 bases and J lost 6; bases outside the gene matches: 5. CDR3 length: 14 amino acids. CDR1 is MNHEY and CDR2 is SMNVEV in the germline V gene (reference sequence). In nucleotides, the CDR3 is TGTGCCAGCAGTTGGGGCGGGGGGATCAATGAGCAGTTCTTC. Its protein product is CASSWGGGINEQFF.

This chain uses TRBV6-5 with TRBJ2-7, with 13 bases that match TRBD2. This CDR3 contains 15 residues. Unmatched junction bases numbered 7, after V lost 9 bases and J lost 2 bases. Germline CDR1 is MNHEY and CDR2 is SVGAGI. Written as DNA, the CDR3 is TGTGCCAGTTCGACTAGCGGGGGGCGCACCTACGAGCAGTACTTC. Protein product: CASSTSGGRTYEQYF.

The V and J genes are TRBV7-9 and TRBJ2-2; D call uncertain. The CDR3 loop spans 16 amino acids. V lost 7 bases, J lost 1 base, and 16 bases lay in between. Germline CDR1 is SEHNR and CDR2 is FQNEAQ (reference sequence). This chain's CDR3 is CASIRSRTQNTGELFF. In nucleotides, the CDR3 is TGTGCCAGCATCCGAAGTCGAACTCAGAACACCGGGGAGCTGTTTTTT.

CDR3 residues: CASSAGLAGRNEQFF. CDR3 coding DNA: TGTGCCAGCAGCGCCGGACTAGCGGGGAGGAATGAGCAGTTCTTC. The chain couples TRBV11-3 to TRBJ2-1; TRBD2 matches at 12 bases. The CDR3 runs 15 residues. Germline V gene sequence: CDR1 SGHNT, CDR2 YENEEA. J was trimmed by 7 bases and V by 5 bases; bases with no gene match: 6.

The chain uses TRBV5-5 and TRBJ2-1; D gene unclear. CDR1 is SGHKS and CDR2 is YYEKEE in the germline V gene (reference sequence). The ends were cut back, 0 bases at V and 5 bases at J, with 9 bases in the middle. This CDR3 spans 14 amino acids. CDR3 amino acids: CASSLAGNDNEQFF. The CDR3 DNA is TGTGCCAGCAGCTTGGCAGGAAACGACAATGAGCAGTTCTTC.

The chain uses TRBV7-2 and TRBJ2-7, with 8 positions matching TRBD2. With V trimmed by 4 bases and J by 2 bases, 7 bases remained unmatched. The CDR3 consists of 15 residues. The germline V gene encodes CDR1 SGHTA and CDR2 FQGNSA. CDR3 in amino acids: CASSSYGGGTYEQYF. Here the CDR3 DNA reads TGTGCCAGCAGCTCATATGGCGGGGGGACCTACGAGCAGTACTTC.

To note about this clone: The CDR3 end shows no conserved phenylalanine or tryptophan, and so a read error is likely. V usage is TRBV30 and J usage is TRBJ2-2; D not resolved. Germline V gene lookup returns CDR1 GTSNPN and CDR2 SVGIG (reference sequence). V lost 2 bases to trimming and J lost 4 bases, with 5 bases between them. This CDR3 region has 12 residues. The CDR3, as DNA: TGTGCCTGGAGTCGCATCACCGGGGAGCTGTTTTCT. Translating it yields CAWSRITGELFS.

The chain has TRBV7-3 and TRBJ2-1, with TRBD2 identical over 12 bases. CDR3 size: 15 residues. The J segment lost 9 bases and the V segment lost 5 bases, leaving 8 bases of the junction unmatched. Germline-derived CDR1 and CDR2 are SGHTA and FQGTGA. The CDR3 spells CASSPSSGGASEQFF. In DNA, the CDR3 is TGTGCCAGCAGCCCTTCTAGCGGGGGGGCTAGTGAGCAGTTCTTC.

The chain uses TRBV4-3 and TRBJ1-2; unclear D gene. This CDR3 has 14 residues. Trimming cost V 3 bases and J 3 bases, with 11 bases left between them. The germline V gene encodes CDR1 LGHNA and CDR2 YSLEER. CDR3 sequence (DNA): TGCGCCAGCAGCCATTTGGGTACCGACTATGGCTACACCTTC. Its protein product is CASSHLGTDYGYTF.

The V and J genes are TRBV4-1 and TRBJ2-7, with D possibly matching TRBD1 (5 bases). The CDR3 runs to 14 residues. V was cut by 2 bases and J by 1 base, with 9 bases left in between. Germline loops: CDR1 MGHRA, CDR2 YSYEKL. The CDR3, as DNA: TGCGCCAGCAGCCAATTCGCAGGGTCCTACGAGCAGTACTTC. Amino acid sequence: CASSQFAGSYEQYF.

This clone has just one count. The rearrangement joins TRBV5-1 to TRBJ2-2; a weak D match, TRBD1 (5 bases). With 4 bases removed from V and 1 base from J, the gap between germline ends came to 14 bases. From germline, CDR1 is SGHRS and CDR2 YFSETQ. This CDR3 has 16 amino acids. As DNA, the CDR3 is TGCGCCAGCAGCCATTCCTTAGGGGTGAACACCGGGGAGCTGTTTTTT. It translates to CASSHSLGVNTGELFF.

This clone was detected only once. The chain employs TRBV7-3 and TRBJ1-5, with no clear D. Per germline, CDR1 SGHTA and CDR2 FQGTGA. V was trimmed by 0 bases and J by 1 base, leaving 16 bases between them. The CDR3 is made up of 18 amino acids. The CDR3 coding sequence is TGTGCCAGCAGCTTAACGGGATATAACTCGGGGAGCAATCAGCCCCAGCATTTT. This translates into CASSLTGYNSGSNQPQHF.